These T cell receptor beta chains were read from a single sample in a study of shared clonotypes between healthy human individuals. The repertoire was sequenced with immunoSEQ multiplex PCR; TCRdb's copy has only in-frame clones and lacks some. Here the sample spans about 2 million clones, over 85% being singletons. Sequencing input: naive CD8+ T cells sorted from blood. The receptors were sampled from a man aged 18-30 years in good health. Both conserved end residues are part of each CDR3. Each record gives: CDR3 length, clone size, D gene, J gene, V gene, CDR3 protein, CDR3 DNA. A D gene is named only where the DNA matches it firmly. Clone size is shown for a subset of rows, as once, few, many or a class of expanded clone.

15	.	.	TRBJ2-7	TRBV9	CASSPAGSASYEQYF	TGTGCCAGCAGCCCAGCAGGCAGCGCCTCCTACGAGCAGTACTTC
15	.	.	TRBJ2-7	TRBV7-7	CASSLAPDRAYEQYF	TGTGCTAGCAGCTTAGCGCCGGACAGAGCTTACGAGCAGTACTTC
13	.	.	TRBJ1-1	TRBV27	CASSYSGNTEAFF	TGTGCCAGCAGTTATTCAGGGAACACTGAAGCTTTCTTT
14	.	.	TRBJ2-5	TRBV5-4	CASSFGLAKETQYF	TGTGCCAGCAGCTTCGGGTTAGCAAAAGAGACCCAGTACTTC
15	.	.	TRBJ2-7	TRBV19	CASSIALTGVYEQYF	TGTGCCAGTAGTATAGCTTTGACGGGGGTGTACGAGCAGTACTTC
14	.	.	TRBJ1-2	TRBV7-9	CASSLVLTGYGYTF	TGTGCCAGCAGCTTAGTATTGACAGGCTATGGCTACACCTTC
15	.	TRBD2	TRBJ2-7	TRBV5-1	CASSLESGGPYEQYF	TGCGCCAGCAGCTTGGAGAGCGGGGGCCCCTACGAGCAGTACTTC
13	.	.	TRBJ1-2	TRBV13	CASRRTENYGYTF	TGTGCCAGCAGGCGCACAGAAAACTATGGCTACACCTTC
14	.	.	TRBJ2-5	TRBV6-5	CASSYLSSQETQYF	TGTGCCAGCAGTTACTTGTCCAGCCAAGAGACCCAGTACTTC
14	.	.	TRBJ2-5	TRBV27	CASSPPGYQETQYF	TGTGCCAGCAGTCCCCCCGGGTACCAAGAGACCCAGTACTTC
14	.	.	TRBJ1-2	TRBV28	CASSFFGSAYGYTF	TGTGCCAGCAGTTTTTTCGGTTCGGCGTATGGCTACACCTTC
14	.	.	TRBJ1-2	TRBV5-4	CASSLPGQEAGYTF	TGTGCCAGCAGCCTCCCCGGTCAGGAAGCGGGCTACACCTTC
15	.	.	TRBJ2-1	TRBV19	CASSIDLEAYNEQFF	TGTGCCAGTAGTATAGATCTAGAGGCCTACAATGAGCAGTTCTTC
13	.	TRBD2	TRBJ2-2	TRBV9	CASEAGSGGELFF	TGTGCCAGCGAAGCGGGATCTGGCGGGGAGCTGTTTTTT
13	.	.	TRBJ2-1	TRBV5-4	CASSPIGYNEQFF	TGTGCCAGCAGCCCCATTGGCTACAATGAGCAGTTCTTC
15	.	TRBD2	TRBJ2-1	TRBV14	CASSQGTSGLTEQFF	TGTGCCAGCAGCCAAGGGACTAGCGGTCTTACCGAGCAGTTCTTC
13	.	.	TRBJ2-1	TRBV11-3	CASSLEVGDEQFF	TGTGCCAGCAGCTTAGAGGTAGGAGATGAGCAGTTCTTC
12	once	.	TRBJ2-7	TRBV30	CAWMDSSYEQYF	TGTGCCTGGATGGACAGTTCCTACGAGCAGTACTTC
12	.	.	TRBJ2-3	TRBV5-6	CASSWVTDTQYF	TGTGCCAGCAGCTGGGTCACAGATACGCAGTATTTT
14	.	.	TRBJ2-7	TRBV5-4	CASSPSLATYEQYF	TGTGCCAGCAGCCCCTCACTAGCTACCTACGAGCAGTACTTC
13	.	.	TRBJ2-7	TRBV19	CASKDETSYEQYF	TGTGCCAGTAAGGACGAAACCTCCTACGAGCAGTACTTC
18	.	TRBD1	TRBJ1-5	TRBV5-4	CASSLGQGSGVRGQPQHF	TGTGCCAGCAGCTTGGGACAGGGGAGTGGGGTGAGGGGCCAGCCCCAGCATTTT
18	.	TRBD2	TRBJ2-3	TRBV11-3	CASSLDRVSGRFPDTQYF	TGTGCCAGCAGCTTAGATCGGGTTAGCGGGAGATTTCCAGATACGCAGTATTTT
15	.	.	TRBJ1-1	TRBV28	CASSTTGSMNTEAFF	TGTGCCAGCAGTACCACGGGGTCTATGAACACTGAAGCTTTCTTT
13	.	.	TRBJ2-2	TRBV9	CASSGTNAGELFF	TGTGCCAGCAGCGGAACAAATGCCGGGGAGCTGTTTTTT
17	once	.	TRBJ2-6	TRBV5-6	CASSLDLRFSGANVLTF	TGTGCCAGCAGCTTGGATTTGCGTTTCTCTGGGGCCAACGTCCTGACTTTC
12	.	.	TRBJ2-5	TRBV25-1	CASSELARGIYF	TGTGCCAGCAGTGAATTAGCCAGGGGAATATACTTC
14	.	.	TRBJ2-5	TRBV13	CASSLGPRVETQYF	TGTGCCAGCAGCTTAGGCCCTAGGGTAGAGACCCAGTACTTC
14	many	TRBD1	TRBJ2-2	TRBV25-1	CASSETGDTGELFF	TGTGCCAGCAGTGAAACAGGGGACACCGGGGAGCTGTTTTTT
12	once	.	TRBJ1-2	TRBV28	CASSSNMSGYTF	TGTGCCAGCAGTTCAAACATGAGCGGCTACACCTTC
15	.	.	TRBJ1-6	TRBV4-1	CASSQARGGDSPLHF	TGCGCCAGCAGCCAAGCAAGGGGCGGGGATTCACCCCTCCACTTT
14	.	.	TRBJ1-4	TRBV7-6	CASSPSATNEKLFF	TGTGCCAGCAGCCCGTCAGCAACTAATGAAAAACTGTTTTTT
15	.	.	TRBJ1-2	TRBV4-1	CASSQENQGGYGYTF	TGCGCCAGCAGCCAAGAAAACCAGGGAGGCTATGGCTACACCTTC
18	.	.	TRBJ2-5	TRBV5-6	CASSLARDNRLFQETQYF	TGTGCCAGCAGCTTGGCCCGGGACAACCGACTTTTCCAAGAGACCCAGTACTTC
17	.	TRBD2	TRBJ2-1	TRBV4-1	CASSQKPLAGGYNEQFF	TGCGCCAGCAGCCAAAAGCCTCTAGCGGGGGGCTACAATGAGCAGTTCTTC
16	.	.	TRBJ2-1	TRBV4-2	CASSQGPGTGDNEQFF	TGTGCCAGCAGCCAAGGGCCCGGGACGGGGGACAATGAGCAGTTCTTC
12	once	.	TRBJ2-2	TRBV11-3	CASSSGTGELFF	TGTGCCAGCAGCTCTGGCACCGGGGAGCTGTTTTTT
17	.	TRBD1	TRBJ2-1	TRBV7-7	CASSLRDSPGAYNEQFF	TGTGCTAGCAGCTTAAGGGACAGTCCAGGAGCCTACAATGAGCAGTTCTTC
12	few	.	TRBJ2-7	TRBV6-1	CASSDPGNEQYF	TGTGCCAGCAGTGATCCCGGGAACGAGCAGTACTTC
14	.	.	TRBJ2-3	TRBV6-6	CASGYNSNTDTQYF	TGTGCCAGCGGTTATAACAGTAACACAGATACGCAGTATTTT
16	.	TRBD1	TRBJ1-3	TRBV5-4	CASSDDRGRSGNTIYF	TGTGCCAGCAGCGATGACAGGGGCCGCTCTGGAAACACCATATATTTT
16	once	.	TRBJ2-2	TRBV6-5	CASSYSGQINTGELFF	TGTGCCAGCAGTTACTCAGGACAAATTAACACCGGGGAGCTGTTTTTT
15	.	.	TRBJ2-7	TRBV10-1	CASSEVSSGPYEQYF	TGCGCCAGCAGTGAAGTTTCCAGCGGGCCCTACGAGCAGTACTTC
14	.	.	TRBJ2-7	TRBV18	CASSDGVTAYEQYF	TGTGCCAGCTCGGACGGGGTCACCGCCTACGAGCAGTACTTC
16	.	TRBD1	TRBJ1-2	TRBV11-2	CASSALQGAANYGYTF	TGTGCCAGCAGCGCATTACAGGGGGCGGCTAACTATGGCTACACCTTC
13	.	TRBD1	TRBJ2-5	TRBV5-6	CASSWDRQETQYF	TGTGCCAGCAGCTGGGACAGACAAGAGACCCAGTACTTC
15	once	.	TRBJ1-6	TRBV5-6	CASSSWTLTPSPLHF	TGTGCCAGCAGCTCCTGGACACTGACTCCCTCACCCCTCCACTTT
15	.	TRBD2	TRBJ2-5	TRBV5-8	CASSLGSGMTETQYF	TGTGCCAGCAGCTTGGGTAGCGGGATGACAGAGACCCAGTACTTC